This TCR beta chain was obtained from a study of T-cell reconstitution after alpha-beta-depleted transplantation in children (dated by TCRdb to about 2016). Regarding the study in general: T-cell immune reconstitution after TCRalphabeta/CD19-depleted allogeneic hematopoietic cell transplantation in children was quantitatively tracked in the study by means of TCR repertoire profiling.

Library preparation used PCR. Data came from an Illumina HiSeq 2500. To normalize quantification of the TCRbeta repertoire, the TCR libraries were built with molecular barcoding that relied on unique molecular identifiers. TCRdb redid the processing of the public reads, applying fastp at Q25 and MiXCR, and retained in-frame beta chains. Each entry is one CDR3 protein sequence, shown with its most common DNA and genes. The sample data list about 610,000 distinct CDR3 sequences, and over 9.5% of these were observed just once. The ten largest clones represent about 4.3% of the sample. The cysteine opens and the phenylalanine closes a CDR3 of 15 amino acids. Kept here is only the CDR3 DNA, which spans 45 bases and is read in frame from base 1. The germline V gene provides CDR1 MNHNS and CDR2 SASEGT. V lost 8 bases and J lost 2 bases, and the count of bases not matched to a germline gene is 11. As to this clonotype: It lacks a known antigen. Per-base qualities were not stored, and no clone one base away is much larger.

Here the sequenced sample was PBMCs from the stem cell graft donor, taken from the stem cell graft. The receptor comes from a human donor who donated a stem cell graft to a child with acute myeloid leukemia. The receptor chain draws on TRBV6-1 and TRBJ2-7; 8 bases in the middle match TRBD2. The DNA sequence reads TGTGCCAGCGGTCGCGGAGGAGCGGGAGCCTACGAGCAGTACTTC. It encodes CASGRGGAGAYEQYF.